This is a list of T cell receptor beta chains from one sample in a study of T-cell memory formation after mild COVID-19. Using its own MiXCR run on the 5' RACE reads, TCRdb lists one record per CDR3 protein. The sample shows hundreds of thousands of distinct CDR3 sequences, less than 20% of them seen only once. Sequenced: PBMCs or a T cell subset sorted from them (not recorded which). The origin of the receptors is a man aged 18-30 years who had mild COVID-19 (a few samples of this study predate the infection). Cell type and time point are not known. CDR3s include the opening cysteine and the closing phenylalanine or tryptophan. The D gene is left open where the match is weak. Expanded clones are given a class, and other clones once, few, many or no size at all.

>TRBV2|TRBJ2-3|-|14|few
TGTGCCAGCAGAGAAAGGGGGAATGGAGATACGCAGTATTTT
CASRERGNGDTQYF
>TRBV24-1|TRBJ1-2|TRBD1|15|-
TGTGCCACCAGTGATTTGAGGGACAGGGTTCCTGGCTACACCTTC
CATSDLRDRVPGYTF
>TRBV18|TRBJ2-7|TRBD2|14|many
TGTGCCAGCTCTGGGACTAGCGGCTCCTACGAGCAGTACTTC
CASSGTSGSYEQYF
>TRBV7-6|TRBJ2-1|TRBD2|17|-
TGTGCCAGCAGCTTCTCTTACGGCGGGGGGGTCTACAATGAGCAGTTCTTC
CASSFSYGGGVYNEQFF
>TRBV10-3|TRBJ1-1|-|14|-
TGTGCCATCAGTGGAGGGGGTCGGGACACTGAAGCTTTCTTT
CAISGGGRDTEAFF
>TRBV12-3/TRBV12-4|TRBJ2-7|-|12|few
TGTGCCAGCAGTTTAGCGCGGTGGGAGCAGTACTTC
CASSLARWEQYF
>TRBV29-1|TRBJ2-5|-|13|-
TGCAGCGTTGAAGACCCGACTCAAGAGACCCAGTACTTC
CSVEDPTQETQYF
>TRBV5-6|TRBJ2-5|-|14|many
TGTGCCAGCAGCCCCCCAGGTGTCCGGGAGACCCAGTACTTC
CASSPPGVRETQYF
>TRBV6-1|TRBJ2-1|TRBD1|17|many
TGTGCCAGCATTGTGAACCCAGGGGGCGGCCGCTACAATGAGCAGTTCTTC
CASIVNPGGGRYNEQFF
>TRBV7-7|TRBJ2-2|-|13|-
TGTGCTTCTCCGGGGCTCGACACCGGGGAGCTGTTTTTT
CASPGLDTGELFF
>TRBV15|TRBJ2-5|-|16|many
TGTGCCACCAGCAGAGATATAGGCGCAGGTGGCGTGGCCCAGTACTTC
CATSRDIGAGGVAQYF
>TRBV7-9|TRBJ1-5|TRBD1|15|-
TGTGCCAGCAACCCAGGGACAGCGCCCAATCAGCCCCAGCATTTT
CASNPGTAPNQPQHF
>TRBV20-1|TRBJ2-3|TRBD1|14|-
TGCAGTGCTCTCCGGGACAGGCACACAGATACGCAGTATTTT
CSALRDRHTDTQYF
>TRBV9|TRBJ2-2|-|13|few
TGTGCCAGCAGCGTGGGGGATCACGGGGAGCTGTTTTTT
CASSVGDHGELFF
>TRBV7-9|TRBJ1-5|-|14|few
TGTGCCAGCAGCACCTGGGGTCGGGGCCAGCCCCAGCATTTT
CASSTWGRGQPQHF
>TRBV7-9|TRBJ1-1|-|15|-
TGTGCCAGCCCCGGCGGGACGGGCGGAGGCACTGAAGCTTTCTTT
CASPGGTGGGTEAFF
>TRBV7-9|TRBJ2-3|TRBD2|16|-
TGTGCCAGCAGCACCAGTAGGCTAGCGGTCACAGATACGCAGTATTTT
CASSTSRLAVTDTQYF
>TRBV5-1|TRBJ2-7|TRBD2|19|many
TGCGCCAGCAGCTTGGATTTACGGACTAGCGGGGCCAAAATCTACGAGCAGTACTTC
CASSLDLRTSGAKIYEQYF
>TRBV10-2|TRBJ2-5|TRBD2|18|-
TGCGCCAGCAGTGATGGACTCCTAGCGGGGGGTACCTCGGAGACCCAGTACTTC
CASSDGLLAGGTSETQYF
>TRBV20-1|TRBJ1-1|-|13|few
TGCAGTGCTAGAAAACACTCGGGAGTTGAAGCTTTCTTT
CSARKHSGVEAFF
>TRBV18|TRBJ2-7|-|13|few
TGTGCCAGCTCCCCGGAACCCTCCTACGAGCAGTACTTC
CASSPEPSYEQYF
>TRBV7-7|TRBJ2-3|TRBD1|15|few
TGTGCCAGCAGCTCCAGGGGGTCCGGCACAGATACGCAGTATTTT
CASSSRGSGTDTQYF
>TRBV5-1|TRBJ2-4|TRBD2|14|few
TGCGCCAGCCAGAGCGGGGAGGTCGGAAACATTCAGTACTTC
CASQSGEVGNIQYF
>TRBV5-1|TRBJ1-2|TRBD1|13|-
TGCGCCAGCAGCACGGACAGGCACTATGGCTACACCTTC
CASSTDRHYGYTF
>TRBV20-1|TRBJ1-4|-|11|few
TGCAGTGGGGGCCTGGATGAAAAACTGTTTTTT
CSGGLDEKLFF
>TRBV5-1|TRBJ2-1|TRBD1|14|-
TGCGCCAGCAGCCCGGGACAGGGGTACTCTGAGCAGTTCTTC
CASSPGQGYSEQFF
>TRBV11-2|TRBJ1-1|-|14|few
TGTGCCAGCAGCCACGGGACGTTCAACACTGAAGCTTTCTTT
CASSHGTFNTEAFF
>TRBV7-3|TRBJ1-1|-|13|few
TGTGCCAGCAGCCCTCACATGAACACTGAAGCTTTCTTT
CASSPHMNTEAFF
>TRBV7-9|TRBJ2-7|-|13|-
TGTGCCAGCAGCTTAGCGGAGAGGGAGAGGCCGTACTTC
CASSLAERERPYF
>TRBV12-3/TRBV12-4|TRBJ2-2|-|14|few
TGTGCCAGCTCGGGGGCTTTTAGCACCGGGGAGCTGTTTTTT
CASSGAFSTGELFF
>TRBV10-2|TRBJ2-7|-|13|few
TGCGCCAGCAGTACCGCAGGGATGGAGGGGCAGTACTTC
CASSTAGMEGQYF